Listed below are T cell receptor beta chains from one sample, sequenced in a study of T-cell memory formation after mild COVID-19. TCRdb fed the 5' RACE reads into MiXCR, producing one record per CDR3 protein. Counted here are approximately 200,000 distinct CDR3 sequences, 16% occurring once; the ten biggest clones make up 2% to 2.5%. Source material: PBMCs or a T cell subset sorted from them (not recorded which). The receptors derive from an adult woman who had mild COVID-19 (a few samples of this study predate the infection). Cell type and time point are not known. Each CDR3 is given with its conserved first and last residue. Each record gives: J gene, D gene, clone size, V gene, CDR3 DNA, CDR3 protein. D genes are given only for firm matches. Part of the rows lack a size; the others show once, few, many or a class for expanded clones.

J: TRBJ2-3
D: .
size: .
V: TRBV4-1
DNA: TGCGCCAGCAGCCAAGATTGGACATCACCTAGCACAGATACGCAGTATTTT
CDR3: CASSQDWTSPSTDTQYF

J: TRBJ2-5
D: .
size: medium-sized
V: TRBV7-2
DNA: TGTGCCAGCAGCTTAGGTTTGGTGGAGACCCAGTACTTC
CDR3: CASSLGLVETQYF

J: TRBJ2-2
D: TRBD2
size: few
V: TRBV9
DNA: TGTGCCAGCAGCCCGGGGGGTAGCGGATACACCGGGGAGCTGTTTTTT
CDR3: CASSPGGSGYTGELFF

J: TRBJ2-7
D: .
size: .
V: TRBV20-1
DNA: TGCAGTGGACGACTAGACTACGAGCAGTACTTC
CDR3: CSGRLDYEQYF

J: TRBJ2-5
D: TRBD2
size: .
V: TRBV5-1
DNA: TGCGCCAGCAGCTTGCTGCCTGAGAGCGGGGGGTACCAAGAGACCCAGTACTTC
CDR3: CASSLLPESGGYQETQYF

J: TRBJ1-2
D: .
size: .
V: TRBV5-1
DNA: TGCGCCAGCAGCTTGGAAGGGACGCGCTATGGCTACACCTTC
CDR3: CASSLEGTRYGYTF

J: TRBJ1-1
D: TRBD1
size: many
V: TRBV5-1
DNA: TGCGCCAGCAGCACCGGATCGACAGGGGGTATCACTGAAGCTTTCTTT
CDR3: CASSTGSTGGITEAFF

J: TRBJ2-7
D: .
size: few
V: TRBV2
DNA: TGTGCCAGCAGTGAACGGGCCTACGAGCAGTACTTC
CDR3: CASSERAYEQYF

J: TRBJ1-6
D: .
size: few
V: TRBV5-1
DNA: TGCGCCAGCAGCTTGAGAAGTCGCAATTCACCCCTCCACTTT
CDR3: CASSLRSRNSPLHF

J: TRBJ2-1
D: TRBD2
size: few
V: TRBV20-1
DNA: TGCAGTGCTAGAGCCGGACTAGCGGGATCCTACAATGAGCAGTTCTTC
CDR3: CSARAGLAGSYNEQFF

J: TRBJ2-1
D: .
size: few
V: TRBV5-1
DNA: TGCGCCAGCAGCTTGGGTGGGCCCTACAATGAGCAGTTCTTC
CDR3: CASSLGGPYNEQFF

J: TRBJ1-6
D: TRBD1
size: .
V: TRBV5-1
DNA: TGTGCCAGCAGCCTCGGACAGGGCCGTAATTCACCCCTCCACTTT
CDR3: CASSLGQGRNSPLHF

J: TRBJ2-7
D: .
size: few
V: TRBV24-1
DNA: TGTGCCACCAGTGTCGGGGCTAACCCGCCCTACGAGCAGTACTTC
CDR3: CATSVGANPPYEQYF

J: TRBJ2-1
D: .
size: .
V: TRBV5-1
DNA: TGCGCCAGCAGCTTCACGGGGGTCTCCTACAATGAGCAGTTCTTC
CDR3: CASSFTGVSYNEQFF

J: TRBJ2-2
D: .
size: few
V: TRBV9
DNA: TGTGCCAGCAGCGTAGCCCCCAACACCGGGGAGCTGTTTTTT
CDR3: CASSVAPNTGELFF

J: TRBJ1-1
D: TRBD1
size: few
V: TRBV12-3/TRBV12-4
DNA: TGTGCCAGCAGTTCCTCCGGGACAGGGTTGGACACTGAAGCTTTCTTT
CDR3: CASSSSGTGLDTEAFF

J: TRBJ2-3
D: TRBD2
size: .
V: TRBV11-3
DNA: TGTGCCAGCAGCCCCCGGTCTAGCGGGAGGGCCCGGAGCACAGATACGCAGTATTTT
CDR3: CASSPRSSGRARSTDTQYF

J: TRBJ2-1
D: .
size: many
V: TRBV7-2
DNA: TGTGCCAGCAGCGTCGACTACCGCTTCTACAATGAGCAGTTCTTC
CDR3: CASSVDYRFYNEQFF

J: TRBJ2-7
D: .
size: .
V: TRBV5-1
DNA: TGCGCCAGCAGCTTTTCAGGGAGCGAGCAGTACTTC
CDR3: CASSFSGSEQYF

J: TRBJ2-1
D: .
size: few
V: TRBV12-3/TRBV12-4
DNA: TGTGCCAGCAGTAGTCTCCGGCCGTACAATGAGCAGTTCTTC
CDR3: CASSSLRPYNEQFF

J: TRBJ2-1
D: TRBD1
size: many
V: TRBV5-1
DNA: TGCGCCAGCAGCTCAGGACAGGGAGGTGAGCAGTTCTTC
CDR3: CASSSGQGGEQFF

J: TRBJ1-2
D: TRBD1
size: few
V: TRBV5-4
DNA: TGTGCCAGCAGCCCGAGGGGGCCCGCCGCTAACTATGGCTACACCTTC
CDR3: CASSPRGPAANYGYTF

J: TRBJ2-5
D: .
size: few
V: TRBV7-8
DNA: TGTGCCAGCAGCTTCTTGTGGGGAGGAGAAGAGACCCAGTACTTC
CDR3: CASSFLWGGEETQYF

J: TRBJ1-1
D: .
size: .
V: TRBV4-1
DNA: TGCGCCAGCAGCCAAGCCTATACTGAAGCTTTCTTT
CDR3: CASSQAYTEAFF

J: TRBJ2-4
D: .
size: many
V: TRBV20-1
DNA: TGCAGTGCTAGAGATATAAGGGGTCGAAACATTCAGTACTTC
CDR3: CSARDIRGRNIQYF

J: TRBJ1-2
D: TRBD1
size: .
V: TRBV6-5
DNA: TGTGCCAGCAGACGGGGGGACAGGGGGCGTCGCTATGGCTACACCTTC
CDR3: CASRRGDRGRRYGYTF

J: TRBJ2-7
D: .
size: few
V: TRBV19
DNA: TGTGCCAGTAGTATAGGGGGGTGGTACCCCGAGCAGTACTTC
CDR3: CASSIGGWYPEQYF

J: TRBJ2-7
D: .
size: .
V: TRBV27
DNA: TGTGCCAGCAGGAGGACGGGCTCCTACGAGCAGTACTTC
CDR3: CASRRTGSYEQYF

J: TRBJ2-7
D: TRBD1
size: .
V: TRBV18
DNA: TGTGCCAGCCGACCCAGCGGGACAGGGTTCTACGAGCAGTACTTC
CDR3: CASRPSGTGFYEQYF

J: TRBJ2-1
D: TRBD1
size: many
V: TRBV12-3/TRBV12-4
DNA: TGTGCCAGCAGGATACAGGGGTCTTACTCCTACAATGAGCAGTTCTTC
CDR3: CASRIQGSYSYNEQFF

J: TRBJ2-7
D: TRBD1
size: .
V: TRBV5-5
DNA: TGTGCCAGCAGTCCCCAGGGCAGGGGGCTATCCTACGAGCAGTACTTC
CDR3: CASSPQGRGLSYEQYF

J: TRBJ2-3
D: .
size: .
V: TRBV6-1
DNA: TGTGCCAGCAGTCCACTCCCTGGGGGGATCGCAGATACGCAGTATTTT
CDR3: CASSPLPGGIADTQYF

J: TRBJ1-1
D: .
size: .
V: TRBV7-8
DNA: TGTGCCAGCAGCTTAGCGTCGGGTAGTTGGACTGAAGCTTTCTTT
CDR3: CASSLASGSWTEAFF

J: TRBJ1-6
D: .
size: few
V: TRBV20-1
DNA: TGCAGTGCCCCGCGGGGCTCCCTCCACTTT
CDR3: CSAPRGSLHF

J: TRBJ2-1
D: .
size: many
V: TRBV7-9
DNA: TGTGCCAGCAGCCCAGGGGGGACTAACTACAATGAGCAGTTCTTC
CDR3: CASSPGGTNYNEQFF

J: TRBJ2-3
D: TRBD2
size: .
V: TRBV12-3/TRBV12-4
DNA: TGTGCCAGCAGGGCTAGCGGGGGGGGCACAGATACGCAGTATTTT
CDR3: CASRASGGGTDTQYF

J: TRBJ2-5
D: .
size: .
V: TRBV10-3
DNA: TGTGCCATCAGCCCCCGTGAGGGTGGGGGAGAGACCCAGTACTTC
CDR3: CAISPREGGGETQYF

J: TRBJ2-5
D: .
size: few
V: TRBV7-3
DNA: TGTGCCAGCAGTCCTACGGGGGCTGGGGAGACCCAGTACTTC
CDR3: CASSPTGAGETQYF

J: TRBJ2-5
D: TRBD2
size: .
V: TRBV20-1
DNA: TGCAGCCTAGCGGGGGGACAAGAGACCCAGTACTTC
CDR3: CSLAGGQETQYF

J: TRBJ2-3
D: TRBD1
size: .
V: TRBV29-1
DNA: TGCAGCGTTGATTGGGGACAGGGAATAGATACGCAGTATTTT
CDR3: CSVDWGQGIDTQYF

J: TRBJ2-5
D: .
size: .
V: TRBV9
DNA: TGTGCCAGCAGCGTAGTCGCCCCGGGAGCGACCCAGTACTTC
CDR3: CASSVVAPGATQYF

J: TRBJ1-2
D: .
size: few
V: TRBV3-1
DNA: TGTGCCAGCGGGCATAACTATGGCTACACCTTC
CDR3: CASGHNYGYTF

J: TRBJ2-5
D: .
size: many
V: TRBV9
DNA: TGTGCCAGCAGCCCAGACGGGCAGGGACGAGAGACCCAGTACTTC
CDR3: CASSPDGQGRETQYF

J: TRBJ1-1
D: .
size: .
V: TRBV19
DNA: TGTGCCAGTAGCAAAAGACAGACGGTGAACACTGAAGCTTTCTTT
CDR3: CASSKRQTVNTEAFF